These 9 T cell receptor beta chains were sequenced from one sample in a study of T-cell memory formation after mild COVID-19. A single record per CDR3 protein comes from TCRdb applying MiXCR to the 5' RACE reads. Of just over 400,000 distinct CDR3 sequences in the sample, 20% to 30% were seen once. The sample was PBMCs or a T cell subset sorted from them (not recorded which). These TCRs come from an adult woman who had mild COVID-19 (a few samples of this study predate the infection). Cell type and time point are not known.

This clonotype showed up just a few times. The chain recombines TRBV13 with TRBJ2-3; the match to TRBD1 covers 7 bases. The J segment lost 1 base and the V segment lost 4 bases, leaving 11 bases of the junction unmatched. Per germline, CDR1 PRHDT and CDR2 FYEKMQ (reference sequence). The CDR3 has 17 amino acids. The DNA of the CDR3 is TGTGCCAGCAGCTCCCTAGACAGGGTAGAGGGCACAGATACGCAGTATTTT. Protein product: CASSSLDRVEGTDTQYF. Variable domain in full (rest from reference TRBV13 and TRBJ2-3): AAGVIQSPRHLIKEKRETATLKCYPIPRHDTVYWYQQGPGQDPQFLISFYEKMQSDKGSIPDRFSAQQFSDYHSELNMSSLELGDSALYFCASSSLDRVEGTDTQYFGPGTRLTVL.

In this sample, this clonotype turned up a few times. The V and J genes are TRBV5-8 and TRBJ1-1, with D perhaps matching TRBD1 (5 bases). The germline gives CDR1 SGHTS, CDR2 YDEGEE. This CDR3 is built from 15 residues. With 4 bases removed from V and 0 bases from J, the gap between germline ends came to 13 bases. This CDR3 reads CASSRQPRVNTEAFF. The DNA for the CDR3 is TGTGCCAGCAGCAGACAGCCGAGGGTGAACACTGAAGCTTTCTTT.

The CDR3 protein is CATSDFRGVGSYNEQFF. CDR3 sequence (DNA): TGTGCCACCAGTGATTTTCGGGGGGTCGGGTCCTACAATGAGCAGTTCTTC. This chain joins TRBV24-1 and TRBJ2-1, with TRBD2 matching 7 bases. The CDR3 spans 17 residues. Germline CDR1 and CDR2: KGHDR and SFDVKD. J gave up 1 base and V 1 base, and 6 bases lay outside the gene matches.

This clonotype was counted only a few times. The CDR3 coding sequence is TGCGCCAGCAGCCAAGTAGGGTCAGGGGACGAAAAACTGTTTTTT. Protein sequence: CASSQVGSGDEKLFF. The rearrangement links TRBV4-1 to TRBJ1-4; TRBD1 is a possible D gene (6 bases). There are 15 residues in the CDR3. The germline V gene has CDR1 MGHRA and CDR2 YSYEKL. V was cut by 1 base and J by 8 bases, with 14 bases left in between.

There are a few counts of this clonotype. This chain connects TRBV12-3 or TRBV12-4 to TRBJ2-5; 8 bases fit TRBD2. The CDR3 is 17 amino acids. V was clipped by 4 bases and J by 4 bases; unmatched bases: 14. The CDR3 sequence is CASSSLPRREVRETQYF. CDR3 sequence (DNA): TGTGCCAGCAGTTCCCTTCCGCGGCGGGAGGTGCGAGAGACCCAGTACTTC.

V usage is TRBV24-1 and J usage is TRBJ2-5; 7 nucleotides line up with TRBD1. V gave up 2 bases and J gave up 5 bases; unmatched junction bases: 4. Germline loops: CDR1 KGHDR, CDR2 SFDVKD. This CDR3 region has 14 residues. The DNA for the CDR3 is TGTGCCACCAGTGATTACAGGGGCCGGGAGACCCAGTACTTC. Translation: CATSDYRGRETQYF.

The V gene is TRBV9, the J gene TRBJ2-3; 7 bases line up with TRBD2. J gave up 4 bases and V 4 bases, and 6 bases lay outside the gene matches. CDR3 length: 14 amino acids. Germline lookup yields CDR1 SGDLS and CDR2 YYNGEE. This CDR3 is CASSKLALSDTQYF. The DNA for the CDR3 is TGTGCCAGCAGCAAACTAGCGCTCTCAGATACGCAGTATTTT. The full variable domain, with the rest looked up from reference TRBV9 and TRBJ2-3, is DSGVTQTPKHLITATGQRVTLRCSPRSGDLSVYWYQQSLDQGLQFLIQYYNGEERAKGNILERFSAQQFPDLHSELNLSSLELGDSALYFCASSKLALSDTQYFGPGTRLTVL.

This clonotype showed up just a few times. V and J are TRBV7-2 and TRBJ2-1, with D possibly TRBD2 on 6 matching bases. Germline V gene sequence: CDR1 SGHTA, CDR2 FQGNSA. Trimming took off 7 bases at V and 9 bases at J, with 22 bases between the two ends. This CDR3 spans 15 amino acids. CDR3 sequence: CASNPASRDAGEQFF. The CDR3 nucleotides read TGTGCCAGCAACCCGGCGTCGCGGGACGCGGGTGAGCAGTTCTTC.

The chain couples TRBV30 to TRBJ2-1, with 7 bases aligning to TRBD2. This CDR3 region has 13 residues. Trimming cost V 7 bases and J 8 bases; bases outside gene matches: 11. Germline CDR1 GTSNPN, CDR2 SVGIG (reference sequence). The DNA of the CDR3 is TGTGCCTATACGCGGGGACTACGGGATGAGCAGTTCTTC. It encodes CAYTRGLRDEQFF.